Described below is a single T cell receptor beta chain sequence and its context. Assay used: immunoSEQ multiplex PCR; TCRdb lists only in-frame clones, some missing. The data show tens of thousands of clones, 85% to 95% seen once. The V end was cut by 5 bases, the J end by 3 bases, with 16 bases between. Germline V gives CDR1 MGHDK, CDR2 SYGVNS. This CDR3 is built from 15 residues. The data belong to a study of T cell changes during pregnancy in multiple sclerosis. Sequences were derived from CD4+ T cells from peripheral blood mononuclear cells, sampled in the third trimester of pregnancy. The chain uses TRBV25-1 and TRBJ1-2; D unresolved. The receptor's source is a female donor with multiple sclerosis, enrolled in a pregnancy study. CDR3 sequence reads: CASSPDSILDYGYTF. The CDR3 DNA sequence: TGTGCCAGCAGTCCAGACTCGATCCTAGACTATGGCTACACCTTC.